The clone carrying this T cell receptor (beta chain) was detected only a few times. Germline lookup yields CDR1 MDHEN and CDR2 SYDVKM. The CDR3 has 16 residues. V lost 3 bases to trimming and J lost 4 bases; unmatched junction nucleotides: 7. Each CDR3 protein gets one entry after TCRdb re-called the 5' RACE reads with MiXCR. The sample has 550,000 to 800,000 distinct CDR3 sequences, under 8.5% seen once; the top ten hold around 1.6%. The data derive from a study of identical twins. The sample was also linked to a second study, of yellow fever vaccine responses in identical twins.

This receptor was obtained from a woman under 30 in good health. The rearrangement joins TRBV28 to TRBJ2-1; 9 nucleotides line up with TRBD2. Source material: PBMCs. The CDR3 nucleotides read TGTGCCAGCAGTTTTTTCCCAGCGGGGGGTTACAATGAGCAGTTCTTC. Translating gives CASSFFPAGGYNEQFF. Based on the CDR3 plus reference TRBV28 and TRBJ2-1, the full variable domain is DVKVTQSSRYLVKRTGEKVFLECVQDMDHENMFWYRQDPGLGLRLIYFSYDVKMKEKGDIPEGYSVSREKKERFSLILESASTNQTSMYLCASSFFPAGGYNEQFFGPGTRLTVL.